The rows below give T cell receptor beta chains drawn from one sample of a study of neurological immune-mediated disorders. TCRdb re-called the 5' RACE reads through MiXCR, storing one row per CDR3 protein. The sample carries 50,000 to 65,000 distinct CDR3 sequences, roughly 4% recorded once. Specimen: PBMCs. These receptor sequences come from a man aged 30 to 45 with multiple sclerosis. Each CDR3 is given with its conserved first and last residue. D genes are given only for firm matches. A clone size is listed for some rows: how often the clone was seen (once, few, many), or a class if it is expanded.

>-|TRBD1|TRBJ2-1|TRBV30
CAWSGVGQGSYNEQFF
TGTGCCTGGAGTGGAGTCGGACAGGGATCCTACAATGAGCAGTTCTTC
>many|-|TRBJ2-7|TRBV6-6
CASSYSYPASVSYEQYF
TGTGCCAGCAGTTACTCGTACCCAGCTAGCGTTTCCTACGAGCAGTACTTC
>many|TRBD2|TRBJ2-1|TRBV7-7
CASSWTRYNEQFF
TGTGCTAGCAGCTGGACTAGGTACAATGAGCAGTTCTTC
>many|-|TRBJ1-2|TRBV12-3/TRBV12-4
CASRPTTPAYGYTF
TGTGCCAGCAGACCCACCACGCCGGCCTATGGCTACACCTTC
>many|TRBD1|TRBJ1-2|TRBV5-6
CASSKVGQASNYGYTF
TGTGCCAGCAGCAAGGTCGGACAGGCCTCTAACTATGGCTACACCTTC
>many|-|TRBJ2-3|TRBV7-9
CASSALGDTDTQYF
TGTGCCAGCAGCGCCCTAGGGGACACAGATACGCAGTATTTT
>many|TRBD2|TRBJ2-5|TRBV7-9
CASSLPGGRQETQYF
TGTGCCAGCAGCTTACCGGGAGGAAGGCAAGAGACCCAGTACTTC
>many|TRBD1|TRBJ2-3|TRBV6-5
CASSTTGGTDTQYF
TGTGCCAGCAGCACGACAGGGGGCACAGATACGCAGTATTTT
>many|-|TRBJ2-7|TRBV6-2/TRBV6-3
CASSYLGSEQYF
TGTGCCAGCAGTTACTTGGGCAGCGAGCAGTACTTC
>-|TRBD2|TRBJ2-2|TRBV11-3
CASSLAGATGELFF
TGTGCCAGCAGCTTGGCGGGAGCCACCGGGGAGCTGTTTTTT
>many|-|TRBJ2-3|TRBV12-3/TRBV12-4
CASSTGPLRQYF
TGTGCCAGCAGTACCGGGCCCCTTAGACAGTATTTT
>-|TRBD1|TRBJ2-3|TRBV11-3
CASRGQGTDTQYF
TGTGCCAGCAGAGGACAGGGAACAGATACGCAGTATTTT
>-|TRBD1|TRBJ2-7|TRBV6-5
CASSPAGTGAGYEQYF
TGTGCCAGCAGTCCGGCGGGGACAGGCGCAGGGTACGAGCAGTACTTC
>few|-|TRBJ1-1|TRBV5-1
CASSIGPGVFDTEAFF
TGCGCCAGCAGCATTGGGCCGGGCGTTTTCGACACTGAAGCTTTCTTT
>many|TRBD2|TRBJ2-1|TRBV15
CATSRDRGRPYNEQFF
TGTGCCACCAGCAGAGATCGCGGGAGGCCTTACAATGAGCAGTTCTTC
>many|-|TRBJ1-2|TRBV20-1
CSVWFPPGYTF
TGCAGTGTTTGGTTCCCGCCCGGCTACACCTTC
>many|-|TRBJ2-2|TRBV5-1
CASSLLADAGELFF
TGCGCCAGCAGCTTGTTAGCAGACGCCGGGGAGCTGTTTTTT
>many|-|TRBJ2-2|TRBV21-1
CASKEAGGNTGELFF
TGTGCCAGCAAGGAGGCGGGCGGGAACACCGGGGAGCTGTTTTTT
>many|TRBD1|TRBJ2-1|TRBV7-6
CASSPRTGDEQFF
TGTGCCAGCAGCCCCCGGACAGGGGATGAGCAGTTCTTC
>many|TRBD1|TRBJ1-5|TRBV28
CASSGTGGQESNQPQHF
TGTGCCAGCAGTGGGACAGGGGGCCAAGAAAGCAATCAGCCCCAGCATTTT
>many|-|TRBJ1-5|TRBV4-1
CASSQGAVQPQHF
TGCGCCAGCAGCCAAGGGGCCGTGCAGCCCCAGCATTTT
>many|-|TRBJ1-4|TRBV5-1
CASSQTATNEKLFF
TGCGCCAGCAGCCAGACAGCAACTAATGAAAAACTGTTTTTT
>-|-|TRBJ1-5|TRBV7-9
CASGDGGNQPQNF
TGTGCCAGCGGGGATGGGGGAAATCAGCCCCAGAATTTT
>many|-|TRBJ2-7|TRBV7-8
CASSLDPYEQYF
TGTGCCAGCAGCTTAGACCCCTACGAGCAGTACTTC
>many|-|TRBJ2-7|TRBV11-2
CASSLSDSLSYEQYF
TGTGCCAGCAGCCTCAGCGACTCACTCTCCTACGAGCAGTACTTC
>many|TRBD1|TRBJ2-7|TRBV5-6
CASSPTGTAGEQYF
TGTGCCAGCAGTCCGACAGGGACCGCCGGCGAGCAGTACTTC
>-|TRBD1|TRBJ2-7|TRBV7-2
CASSLAGTGSYEQYF
TGTGCCAGCAGCTTAGCAGGGACAGGGTCCTACGAGCAGTACTTC
>many|TRBD1|TRBJ2-6|TRBV20-1
CSAPPRTGSGANVLTF
TGCAGTGCCCCGCCCCGGACAGGATCTGGGGCCAACGTCCTGACTTTC
>many|-|TRBJ2-7|TRBV6-5
CASSYRAPGEQYF
TGTGCCAGCAGTTACCGGGCCCCGGGCGAGCAGTACTTC
>many|-|TRBJ1-1|TRBV12-3/TRBV12-4
CASSFNRGGTEAFF
TGTGCCAGTAGTTTTAATAGGGGGGGCACTGAAGCTTTCTTT
>many|-|TRBJ2-4|TRBV12-3/TRBV12-4
CASSEASTAKNIQYF
TGTGCCAGCAGTGAGGCTAGCACAGCCAAAAACATTCAGTACTTC
>many|-|TRBJ2-5|TRBV20-1
CSARDPGDGFKETQYF
TGCAGTGCTAGAGACCCGGGGGACGGGTTCAAAGAGACCCAGTACTTC
>many|TRBD2|TRBJ2-1|TRBV20-1
CSARVRGAGGPLNEQFF
TGCAGTGCTAGAGTACGGGGGGCGGGAGGGCCCCTCAATGAGCAGTTCTTC
>many|TRBD2|TRBJ2-1|TRBV20-1
CSARDWGGRGYNEQFF
TGCAGTGCTAGAGATTGGGGCGGGAGAGGATACAATGAGCAGTTCTTC
>many|TRBD2|TRBJ2-7|TRBV6-5
CASSASVGLVIGEQYF
TGTGCCAGCAGTGCCTCAGTGGGACTAGTGATCGGCGAGCAGTACTTC
>many|TRBD2|TRBJ2-2|TRBV15
CATSRNPGLAGRTGELFF
TGTGCCACCAGCAGAAACCCGGGACTAGCGGGGAGGACCGGGGAGCTGTTTTTT
>many|TRBD2|TRBJ2-3|TRBV24-1
CATSPSGHTTDTQYF
TGTGCCACCAGTCCTAGCGGACACACGACAGATACGCAGTATTTT
>-|-|TRBJ1-1|TRBV12-3/TRBV12-4
CASSYQGNTEAFF
TGTGCCAGCAGTTACCAGGGGAACACTGAAGCTTTCTTT
>many|-|TRBJ2-4|TRBV7-8
CASSLAWGHPKNIQYF
TGTGCCAGCAGCTTAGCGTGGGGCCATCCTAAAAACATTCAGTACTTC
>many|-|TRBJ2-7|TRBV14
CASSRKGGSKAYEQYF
TGTGCCAGCAGCCGTAAGGGCGGTTCGAAGGCCTACGAGCAGTACTTC
>many|TRBD2|TRBJ2-5|TRBV9
CASSPRGTSGGRETQYF
TGTGCCAGCAGCCCCCGAGGGACTAGCGGGGGCCGGGAGACCCAGTACTTC
>many|-|TRBJ2-2|TRBV30
CAWSGTSLAGELFF
TGTGCCTGGAGCGGAACTAGCTTGGCCGGGGAGCTGTTTTTT
>many|-|TRBJ2-5|TRBV12-3/TRBV12-4
CASSFRQETQYF
TGTGCCAGCAGTTTCCGACAAGAGACCCAGTACTTC
>many|-|TRBJ2-7|TRBV7-9
CASSSIYEQYF
TGTGCCAGCAGCTCAATCTACGAGCAGTACTTC
>many|-|TRBJ2-3|TRBV6-6
CASRKTDTQYF
TGTGCCAGCAGAAAGACAGATACGCAGTATTTT
>many|-|TRBJ2-1|TRBV5-1
CASVRSGDYNEQFF
TGCGCCAGCGTTCGATCAGGGGATTACAATGAGCAGTTCTTC
>many|TRBD1|TRBJ2-3|TRBV20-1
CSVRTGGFSTDTQYF
TGCAGTGTTCGGACAGGGGGTTTTAGCACAGATACGCAGTATTTT
>many|TRBD1|TRBJ2-7|TRBV20-1
CSGHDGTAYEQYF
TGCAGTGGACACGACGGGACAGCCTACGAGCAGTACTTC
>many|-|TRBJ1-5|TRBV27
CASSQSLTGTNQPQHF
TGTGCCAGCAGCCAATCACTCACAGGGACCAATCAGCCCCAGCATTTT
>many|-|TRBJ2-1|TRBV4-1
CASSQDAEGSVTEQFF
TGCGCCAGCAGCCAAGATGCCGAGGGGTCGGTCACTGAGCAGTTCTTC